This T cell receptor beta chain is drawn from a study of monozygotic twins with cystic fibrosis. Sequenced by immunoSEQ multiplex PCR; TCRdb stores in-frame clones only, minus some. The sample has 11,000 or so clones, around 97% seen once. CDR1 and CDR2 from the germline V gene are LNHNV and YYDKDF (reference sequence). The V gene end was trimmed by 3 bases and the J gene end by 4 bases; junction bases not matched to a gene: 5. The CDR3 contains 15 residues. This receptor was taken from a boy between 10 and 17 years old with cystic fibrosis. Specimen: blood. The chain recombines TRBV15 with TRBJ1-5; 8 nucleotides agree with TRBD1. In DNA, the CDR3 is TGTGCCACCAGCAGTGGACAGGGAGCTAATCAGCCCCAGCATTTT. Its protein product is CATSSGQGANQPQHF.